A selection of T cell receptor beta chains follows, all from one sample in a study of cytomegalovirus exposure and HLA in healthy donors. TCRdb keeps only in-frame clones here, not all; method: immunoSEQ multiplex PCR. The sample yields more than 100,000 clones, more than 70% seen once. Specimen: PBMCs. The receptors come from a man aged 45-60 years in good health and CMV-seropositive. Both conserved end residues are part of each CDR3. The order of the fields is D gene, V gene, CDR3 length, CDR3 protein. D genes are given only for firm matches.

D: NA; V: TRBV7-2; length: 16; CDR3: CASSLMAPSGNTEAFF
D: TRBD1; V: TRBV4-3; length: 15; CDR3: CASSQYRGGNQPQHF
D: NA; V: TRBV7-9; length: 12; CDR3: CASILFNTEAFF
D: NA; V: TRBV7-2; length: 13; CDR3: CASRLNGGEGYTF
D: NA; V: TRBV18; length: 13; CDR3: CASSPAPTYEQYF
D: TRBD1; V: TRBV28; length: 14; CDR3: CASRAAGQGYEQYF
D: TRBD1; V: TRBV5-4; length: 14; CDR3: CASSRDRDRYEQYF
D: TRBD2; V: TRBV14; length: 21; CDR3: CASSQRGTSGGWGKGYNEQFF
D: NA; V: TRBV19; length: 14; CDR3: CASSTTGFNQPQHF
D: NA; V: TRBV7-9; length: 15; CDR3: CASSQSGKMNTEAFF
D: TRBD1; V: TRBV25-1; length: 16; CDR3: CASSEMERGPLGELFF
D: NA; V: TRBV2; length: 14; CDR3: CASLRGGNTGELFF
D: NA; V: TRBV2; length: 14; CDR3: CASMASGTYNEQFF
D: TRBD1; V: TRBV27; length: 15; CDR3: CASSLTSGQAGGYTF
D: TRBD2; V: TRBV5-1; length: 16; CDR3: CASSPGTSGNTDTQYF
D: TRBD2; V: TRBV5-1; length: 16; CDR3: CASSLDGGRNTGELFF
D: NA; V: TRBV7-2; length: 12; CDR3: CASSLGLVEQFF